The 4 T cell receptor beta chains below all came from one sample that was sequenced in a study of cytomegalovirus exposure and HLA in healthy donors. PCR primers comprised 60 Vbeta and 13 Jbeta primers. The method was immunoSEQ multiplex PCR; TCRdb's version includes in-frame clones alone and lacks a portion of them. The clone table shows about 96,000 clones, with the ten largest holding roughly 3.5%. Sequencing input: PBMCs. These receptor sequences come from a woman aged 25 to 39 in good health and CMV-seronegative.

V usage is TRBV7-3 and J usage is TRBJ1-1; D gene uncertain. In germline, CDR1 is SGHTA, CDR2 FQGTGA. The CDR3 contains 11 residues. V lost 4 bases and J lost 7, with 7 bases in between. The CDR3 reads CASSSGGEAFF. The CDR3 DNA reads as TGTGCCAGCAGCTCGGGAGGTGAAGCTTTCTTT.

The V gene is TRBV14, the J gene TRBJ2-4; D remains ambiguous. V gave up 4 bases and J gave up 0 bases, with 7 bases separating them. Germline CDR1 SGHDN, CDR2 FVKESK. This CDR3 is 14 amino acids long. The CDR3 DNA reads TGTGCCAGCAGCCGTGGAGTAGCCAAAAACATTCAGTACTTC. It yields the protein CASSRGVAKNIQYF.

The chain combines TRBV5-4 with TRBJ2-7, with D possibly being TRBD1 (6 bases). The V end was cut by 6 bases, the J end by 0 bases, with 16 bases between. Germline CDR1 and CDR2: SGHNT and YYREEE (reference sequence). The CDR3 spans 15 residues. For the CDR3, the DNA is TGTGCCAGCATGCAATGGGGGACAAACTCCTACGAGCAGTACTTC. Protein sequence: CASMQWGTNSYEQYF.

V usage is TRBV7-2 and J usage is TRBJ2-5; the D gene is possibly TRBD2 (6 bases). Germline CDR1 is SGHTA and CDR2 is FQGNSA. The CDR3 is 15 residues long. V was pared by 5 bases and J by 1 base, with 14 bases between. CDR3 DNA: TGTGCCAGCAGCCGCTCAGCGGGCCTCCAAGAGACCCAGTACTTC. Its translation: CASSRSAGLQETQYF. Full variable domain (rest looked up from reference TRBV7-2 and TRBJ2-5): GAGVSQSPSNKVTEKGKDVELRCDPISGHTALYWYRQSLGQGLEFLIYFQGNSAPDKSGLPSDRFSAERTGGSVSTLTIQRTQQEDSAVYLCASSRSAGLQETQYFGPGTRLLVL.